Reported below is one T cell receptor (beta chain). There are a few counts of this clone. Its antigen is still unknown. Per-base quality was not reported, and no clone a single base away is much larger than it. This sample was taken from a study of PD-1 blockade in classical Hodgkin lymphoma (dated by TCRdb to 2018 to 2020). Describing the broader study: Nivolumab dosing was 3 mg/kg intravenously every 2 weeks, continuing until either disease progression or unacceptable toxicity. A peripheral blood immune signature of response to PD-1 blockade in classical Hodgkin lymphoma was defined using TCR beta sequencing and CyTOF. The paper's findings and limits, for the study overall: Only a single clinical trial cohort was studied, and what caused the repertoire differences, possibly disease activity or prior therapy, remained undefined. Diversity was lower in patients who began nivolumab less than 1 year after ASCT, so these patients were left out of later analyses to avoid confounding by immune reconstitution. A significant rise by C4D1 was seen in CD4+ but not CD8+ TCR diversity (p=0.0027 vs p=0.16), with the rise being most apparent in complete responders (p=0.02). Trial patients achieving complete response had baseline diversity similar to newly diagnosed patients, whereas partial responders and progressors had significantly lower diversity. Baseline TCR diversity was reported as lower in newly diagnosed patients than in healthy donors, and lower still in relapsed/refractory patients.

Genomic DNA was extracted with the Qiagen DNeasy kit from unsorted PBMCs and from negatively selected CD4+ and CD8+ fractions. TCR beta CDR3 regions were amplified by immunoSEQ multiplex PCR using primers annealing to V and J segments. A synthetic immune receptor repertoire was used to minimize amplification bias, and remaining bias was computationally removed after sequencing. Per the source publication's procedure: Custom Python scripts were used to quantify repertoire diversity as the Shannon entropy index. Unsorted, CD4+ and CD8+ repertoires were analyzed separately, except for combined analyses in which CD4+ and CD8+ sequences were merged in silico. A clone counted as expanded when the clone's frequency after treatment rose at least 2-fold relative to C1D1, and clones undetected at baseline were given a pseudocount of 0.5. Clones with 0 or 1 copy at C1D1 were classified as singleton clones, and clones with 2 or more copies were classified as non-singleton clones. Clones expanded in unsorted samples were annotated as CD4+, CD8+ or unknown by matching protein sequences in sorted samples from the same patient. Wilcoxon tests on paired samples were used to test diversity changes from C1D1 to C4D1. Imported from immuneACCESS, the table was reduced by TCRdb to in-frame sequences with V and J called. These copies leave out some clones; in studies compared against another copy, an unresolved V gene accounts for under half, and the cause of the remainder is not known. V and J calls plus clone size are reproduced from that table; the DNA served to infer D and trimming. This sample holds over 50,000 clones; roughly 80% were observed only once. Roughly 16% of the sample lies in the top ten.

The time point tag for this specimen amounts to: cycle 1 day 1 (C1D1), immediately before nivolumab initiation. Relapse after autologous stem cell transplantation had occurred in all trial patients, and cohorts A, B and C were distinguished by prior brentuximab vedotin exposure. The trial cohort was composed of 55 to 65 patients with relapsed/refractory classical Hodgkin lymphoma, for whom complete response, partial response or progressive disease was recorded as best overall response. Trial patients were treated with single-agent nivolumab in the multi-cohort phase II CheckMate 205 trial. Best overall response was determined by an independent review committee according to the 2007 International Working Group response criteria. Trial PBMCs were collected immediately before nivolumab initiation (C1D1) and during therapy at cycle 2 day 1 and cycle 4 day 1. Peripheral blood was collected in 8 mL Vacutainer Cell Preparation Tubes, from which PBMCs were isolated by centrifugation and then cryopreserved.

There are 14 amino acids in the CDR3, from cysteine to phenylalanine inclusive. The entry retains the CDR3 DNA only, 42 bases that are in frame from base 1. In the germline V gene, CDR1 corresponds to SGHNT and CDR2 to YENEEA. V is cut by 8 bases and J by 4 bases, and the space between the germline ends is 14 bases. In this chain, TRBV11-3 is recombined with TRBJ1-4, with the D gene not confidently named. The sample in question was peripheral blood mononuclear cells (PBMCs), obtained at baseline. This TCR came from a human donor with classical Hodgkin lymphoma. The CDR3 protein is CASGPSGLNEKLFF. The sequenced DNA is TGTGCCAGCGGCCCCTCAGGTCTTAATGAAAAACTGTTTTTT.